This T cell receptor (beta chain) was sequenced during a study of cytomegalovirus exposure and HLA in healthy donors. Study as a whole: Among about 179 million T cells, an earlier analysis found 95 million to 140 million unique TCR beta sequences.

In the PCR, 60 Vbeta and 13 Jbeta primers were used. Per the authors' pipeline: An analysis performed later counted about 80 million unique TCR beta chains (roughly 11 million of them shared). The assay was immunoSEQ multiplex PCR, and TCRdb's table has in-frame clones only and misses some. From that table come the V and J calls and clone size; the DNA was used to work out D and trimming. In the table there are roughly 200,000 clones, about 9% of which are singletons. General observations from the study: Productive status was seen about 90% or about 30% of the time for most TCR beta V segments in an earlier analysis.

As regards this clone: Its target is not known.

The CDR3 is made up of 13 amino acids. Germline CDR1 SGHTA, CDR2 FQGNSA. V lost 5 bases and J lost 6, with 10 bases in between. The sample comprised PBMCs. The origin of this receptor is a woman aged 25 to 45 in good health and CMV-seropositive. The V gene is TRBV7-2, the J gene TRBJ1-4, with D uncertain. In DNA form, the CDR3 reads TGTGCCAGCAGCCCCCGGAGTTATGAAAAACTGTTTTTT. This encodes CASSPRSYEKLFF. The full variable domain, completed using reference TRBV7-2 and TRBJ1-4, is GAGVSQSPSNKVTEKGKDVELRCDPISGHTALYWYRQSLGQGLEFLIYFQGNSAPDKSGLPSDRFSAERTGGSVSTLTIQRTQQEDSAVYLCASSPRSYEKLFFGSGTQLSVL.